This T cell receptor (beta chain) originates from a study of blood T cell repertoires in COVID-19. Assay: immunoSEQ multiplex PCR; the TCRdb copy retains only in-frame clones and omits some. This sample has 110,000 or so clones, with about four fifths found just once. This clone was recorded once. This CDR3 has 16 amino acids. Germline CDR1 is ENHRY and CDR2 is SYGVKD. Trimming at V came to 4 bases and at J to 0 bases, leaving 6 bases not matched to a gene. Input material: peripheral blood. The receptor's source is an elderly woman with acute or convalescent COVID-19. V usage is TRBV10-3 and J usage is TRBJ2-3; 8 bases are a match to TRBD2. CDR3 sequence reads: CAISATSSGSTDTQYF. CDR3 in DNA: TGTGCCATCAGTGCCACGTCTAGCGGGAGCACAGATACGCAGTATTTT.